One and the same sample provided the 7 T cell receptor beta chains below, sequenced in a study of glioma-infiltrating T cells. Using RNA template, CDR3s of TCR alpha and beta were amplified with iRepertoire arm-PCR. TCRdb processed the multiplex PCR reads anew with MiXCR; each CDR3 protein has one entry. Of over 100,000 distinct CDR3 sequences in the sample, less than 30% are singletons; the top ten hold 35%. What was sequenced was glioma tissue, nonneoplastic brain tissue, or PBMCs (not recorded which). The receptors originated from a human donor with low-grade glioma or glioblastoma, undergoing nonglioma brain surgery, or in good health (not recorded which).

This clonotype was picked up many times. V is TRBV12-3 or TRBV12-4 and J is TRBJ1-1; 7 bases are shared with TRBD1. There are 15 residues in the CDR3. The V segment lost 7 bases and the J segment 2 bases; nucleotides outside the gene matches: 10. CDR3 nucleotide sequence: TGTGCCAGCAAAGAACCGGGACAGCTTAACACTGAAGCTTTCTTT. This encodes CASKEPGQLNTEAFF.

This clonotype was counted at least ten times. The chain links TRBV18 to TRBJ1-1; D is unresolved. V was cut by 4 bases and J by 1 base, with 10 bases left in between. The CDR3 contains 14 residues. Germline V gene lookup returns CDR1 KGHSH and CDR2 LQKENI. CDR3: CASSRRTENTEAFF. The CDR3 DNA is TGTGCCAGCTCACGACGTACGGAGAACACTGAAGCTTTCTTT.

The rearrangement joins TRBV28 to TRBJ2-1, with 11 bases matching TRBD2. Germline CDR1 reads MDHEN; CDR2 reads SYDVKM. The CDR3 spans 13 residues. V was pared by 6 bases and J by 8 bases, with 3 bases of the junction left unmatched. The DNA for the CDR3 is TGTGCCAGCAGACTAGCGGGAGTGCATGAGCAGTTCTTC. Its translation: CASRLAGVHEQFF.

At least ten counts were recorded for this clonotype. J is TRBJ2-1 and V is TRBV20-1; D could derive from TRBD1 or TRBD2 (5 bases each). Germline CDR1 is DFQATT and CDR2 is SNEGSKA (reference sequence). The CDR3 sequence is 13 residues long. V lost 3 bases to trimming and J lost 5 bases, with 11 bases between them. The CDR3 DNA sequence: TGCAGTGCTAGTTTGGGACCACACAATGAGCAGTTCTTC. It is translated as CSASLGPHNEQFF.

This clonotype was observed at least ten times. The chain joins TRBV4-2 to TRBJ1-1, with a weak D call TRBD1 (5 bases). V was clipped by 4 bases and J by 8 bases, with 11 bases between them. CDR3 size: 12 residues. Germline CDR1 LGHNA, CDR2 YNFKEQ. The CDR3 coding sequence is TGTGCCAGCAGCCCGGGGACGGTGGAAGCTTTCTTT. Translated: CASSPGTVEAFF.

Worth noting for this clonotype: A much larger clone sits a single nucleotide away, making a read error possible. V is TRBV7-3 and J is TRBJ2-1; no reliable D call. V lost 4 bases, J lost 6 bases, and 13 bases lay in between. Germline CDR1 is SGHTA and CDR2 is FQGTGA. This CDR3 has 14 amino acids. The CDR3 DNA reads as TGTGCCAGCAGCTATTCTCGAGACCTCAATGAGCAGTTCTTC. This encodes CASSYSRDLNEQFF.

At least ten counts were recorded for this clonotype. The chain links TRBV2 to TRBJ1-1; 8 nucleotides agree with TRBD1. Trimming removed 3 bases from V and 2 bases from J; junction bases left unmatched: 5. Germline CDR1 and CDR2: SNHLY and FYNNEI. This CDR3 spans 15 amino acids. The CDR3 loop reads CASSDPGQGNTEAFF. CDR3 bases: TGTGCCAGCAGTGACCCCGGACAGGGAAACACTGAAGCTTTCTTT. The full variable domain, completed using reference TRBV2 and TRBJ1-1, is EPEVTQTPSHQVTQMGQEVILRCVPISNHLYFYWYRQILGQKVEFLVSFYNNEISEKSEIFDDQFSVERPDGSNFTLKIRSTKLEDSAMYFCASSDPGQGNTEAFFGQGTRLTVV.